The following is a T cell receptor (beta chain) sequence with its context. Looked up from germline, CDR1 is SGHAT and CDR2 is FQNNGV. V was shortened by 7 bases and J by 5 bases, with 14 bases between the two germline ends. This CDR3 is built from 13 residues. Original processing methods: Reference gene primers were amplified, and this amplification served to estimate nucleated cell counts. Method: immunoSEQ multiplex PCR; TCRdb's copy keeps in-frame clones and lacks some. V and J calls plus clone size are reproduced from that table; the DNA served to infer D and trimming. The data show about 210,000 clones, around four fifths seen once. The sample comes from a study of blood T cell repertoires in COVID-19. Study at large: COVID-19 samples, acute and convalescent, were from the United States, Italy and Spain. T cells, B-cell-depleted T cells, or PBMCs provided the cDNA or gDNA that served as material.

The sequence was collected from a woman aged 40-49 years with active or convalescent COVID-19. Sequences were obtained from peripheral blood. The chain employs TRBV11-2 and TRBJ2-5; no reliable D call. The CDR3 coding sequence is TGTGCCAGCACCCATAGCCCCCGGGAGACCCAGTACTTC. This translates into CASTHSPRETQYF.